These 20 T cell receptor beta chains were all obtained from the same sample, sequenced in a study of cytomegalovirus exposure and HLA in healthy donors. PCR primers comprised 60 Vbeta and 13 Jbeta primers. Sequencing was performed with immunoSEQ multiplex PCR; in TCRdb, only in-frame clones are kept and a portion is missing. The data contain 120,000 or so clones, about 80% of them singletons. The sequenced material came from PBMCs. These TCRs come from a man aged 25-45 years in good health and CMV-seropositive.

The rearrangement uses TRBV19 and TRBJ2-1, with D perhaps TRBD2 (6 bases). V lost 4 bases and J 3 bases, leaving 16 bases between the germline ends. Per germline, CDR1 LNHDA and CDR2 SQIVND (reference sequence). The CDR3 consists of 16 residues. The CDR3 here is CASSTLSRGLYNEQFF. The DNA of the CDR3 is TGTGCCAGTAGTACCCTCTCGCGGGGCCTCTACAATGAGCAGTTCTTC.

V is TRBV5-1 and J is TRBJ1-6; D ambiguous. Germline CDR1 reads SGHRS; CDR2 reads YFSETQ. V was cut by 0 bases and J by 6 bases, with 13 bases left in between. This CDR3 is built from 16 residues. CDR3 sequence: CASSLDSAQTNSPLHF. CDR3 sequence (DNA): TGCGCCAGCAGCTTGGACAGTGCTCAAACTAATTCACCCCTCCACTTT.

The chain links TRBV9 to TRBJ1-3; the match to TRBD1 covers 7 bases. The CDR3 is 16 residues long. The germline V gene has CDR1 SGDLS and CDR2 YYNGEE. The trim removed 3 bases at V and 4 bases at J, leaving 10 bases unmatched. For the CDR3, the DNA is TGTGCCAGCAGCGCGCGAGACAGGGTGGGAGGAAACACCATATATTTT. Amino acid sequence: CASSARDRVGGNTIYF.

The rearrangement uses TRBV10-2 and TRBJ2-7; a possible D gene is TRBD1 (5 bases). The CDR3 runs to 14 residues. CDR1 WSHSY and CDR2 SAAADI come from the germline V gene. Deletions cut 2 bases from V and 3 bases from J, with 11 bases between. The CDR3 spells CASSEHRTDYEQYF. CDR3 bases: TGCGCCAGCAGTGAGCACAGGACGGACTACGAGCAGTACTTC.

The table lists this clone with a few counts. The CDR3 bases are TGTGCCAGCAGTTACTCCGGGACAGGTCCCTCCAGCACCATATATTTT. Amino acids: CASSYSGTGPSSTIYF. This chain connects TRBV6-5 to TRBJ1-3; TRBD1 agrees at 8 bases. CDR1 and CDR2 from the germline V gene are MNHEY and SVGAGI. CDR3 length: 16 amino acids. J lost 9 bases, V lost 0 bases, and 10 bases had no gene match.

The rearrangement links TRBV5-6 to TRBJ2-7; D is unclear. The CDR3 runs to 14 residues. CDR1 is SGHDT, CDR2 YYEEEE, per germline. V was trimmed by 2 bases and J by 0 bases, leaving 9 bases between them. CDR3 in DNA: TGTGCCAGCAGCTTACTCGAGAGCTCCTACGAGCAGTACTTC. Encoded protein: CASSLLESSYEQYF.

This chain connects TRBV7-8 to TRBJ1-2, with a tentative D call TRBD1 (5 bases). The CDR3 totals 14 residues. V lost 5 bases and J lost 3, with 13 bases in between. Germline lookup yields CDR1 SGHVS and CDR2 FQNEAQ. The CDR3 protein is CASSTPGIYYGYTF. Written as DNA, the CDR3 is TGTGCCAGCAGCACTCCAGGGATCTACTATGGCTACACCTTC.

On this clone itself: Within the sample, other DNA sequences also encode this same CDR3. The V gene is TRBV29-1, the J gene TRBJ1-1; D is ambiguous. The CDR3 length is 11 residues. Trimming shortened V by 4 bases and J by 3 bases, and 6 bases separated the two germline ends. The germline V gene has CDR1 SQVTM and CDR2 ANQGSEA. CDR3 residues: CSVVRDTEAFF. DNA for the CDR3: TGCAGCGTTGTTCGGGACACTGAAGCTTTCTTT.

This rearrangement joins TRBV4-2 to TRBJ1-2, with 7 bases that match TRBD1. From germline, CDR1 is LGHNA and CDR2 YNFKEQ. V lost 1 base, J lost 4 bases, and 9 bases stayed unmatched. This CDR3 comprises 16 residues. The CDR3 nucleotides read TGTGCCAGCAGCCAAGCCATGACAGGGCTGAGCTATGGCTACACCTTC. Protein: CASSQAMTGLSYGYTF.

The V gene is TRBV9, the J gene TRBJ2-5, with a tentative D call TRBD2 (6 bases). Between the trimmed V and J ends, which lost 1 base and 4 bases, there was a span of 14 bases. Germline values: CDR1 SGDLS, CDR2 YYNGEE. The CDR3 has 15 amino acids. The CDR3 loop is CASSVFGGEGETQYF. The CDR3, as DNA: TGTGCCAGCAGCGTATTCGGCGGGGAAGGAGAGACCCAGTACTTC.

This clone appeared a few times. The genes are TRBV6-6 and TRBJ1-2, with a possible D match to TRBD1 (5 bases). V dropped 8 bases and J dropped 7 bases, with 23 bases sitting between them. This CDR3 has 15 amino acids. Germline CDR1 and CDR2: MNHNY and SVGAGI (reference sequence). Here the CDR3 DNA reads TGTGCCAGCTCTTCCGCGTGGGTGGGGGGATCTGGCTACACCTTC. It is translated as CASSSAWVGGSGYTF.

The genes are TRBV6-5 and TRBJ2-1, with D tentatively TRBD2 (5 bases). Germline CDR1 is MNHEY and CDR2 is SVGAGI. V dropped 6 bases and J dropped 8 bases, with 17 bases sitting between them. The CDR3 covers 14 residues. The CDR3 region has the DNA TGTGCCAGCAGCCACCGGCGGGCAGGCCATGAGCAGTTCTTC. Translating gives CASSHRRAGHEQFF.

This clone occurred a few times. V gene TRBV6-1 combines with J gene TRBJ1-2, with D uncertain. V lost 3 bases to trimming and J lost 1 base, with 12 bases between them. This CDR3 contains 15 residues. Looked up from germline, CDR1 is MNHNS and CDR2 is SASEGT. The DNA of the CDR3 is TGTGCCAGCAGTGATCCGGCGGGGAGTAACTATGGCTACACCTTC. The encoded protein is CASSDPAGSNYGYTF.

The CDR3 loop reads CASSLEGQATSYEQYF. In nucleotides, the CDR3 is TGTGCCAGCAGTCTAGAGGGACAGGCGACCTCCTACGAGCAGTACTTC. This chain links TRBV27 with TRBJ2-5, with 8 bases that match TRBD1. The DNA end favors TRBJ2-7, so the J call may be wrong. The CDR3 runs to 16 residues. CDR1 and CDR2 (germline): MNHEY, SMNVEV (reference sequence).

The rearrangement links TRBV11-2 to TRBJ2-1; TRBD1 is a possible D gene (6 bases). The CDR3 extends over 14 amino acids. Germline-derived CDR1 and CDR2 are SGHAT and FQNNGV. The V and J ends lost 3 bases and 4 bases respectively, with 10 bases between them. Here the CDR3 DNA reads TGTGCCAGCAGCTTGGCAGGACAGTACAATGAGCAGTTCTTC. This codes for CASSLAGQYNEQFF.

Only a few counts were recorded for this clone. V and J are TRBV4-1 and TRBJ1-6, with 8 bases lining up with TRBD1. Germline CDR1 and CDR2: MGHRA and YSYEKL. The CDR3 sequence is 15 residues long. V lost 2 bases to trimming and J lost 8 bases; unmatched junction nucleotides: 5. The CDR3 DNA is TGCGCCAGCAGCCAATCGGACAGGGAGGATTCACCCCTCCACTTT. It specifies CASSQSDREDSPLHF.

The chain carries TRBV27 and TRBJ2-7; D is ambiguous. Trimming took off 2 bases at V and 2 bases at J, with 10 bases between the two ends. CDR1 MNHEY and CDR2 SMNVEV come from the germline V gene (reference sequence). The length of the CDR3 is 14 residues. The CDR3 nucleotides read TGTGCCAGCAGTTTAATCCAGGATGCCTACGAGCAGTACTTC. Translated: CASSLIQDAYEQYF.

This sequence joins TRBV9 and TRBJ1-1, with 9 bases that match TRBD1. CDR1 is SGDLS and CDR2 is YYNGEE in the germline V gene. Trimming removed 3 bases from V and 1 base from J; junction bases left unmatched: 1. The CDR3 runs 14 residues. The CDR3 DNA reads TGTGCCAGCAGCGAGACAGGGGGGAACACTGAAGCTTTCTTT. This encodes CASSETGGNTEAFF.

The V call is TRBV10-3, the J call TRBJ2-7, with a tentative D call TRBD1 (5 bases). Deletions cut 4 bases from V and 5 bases from J, with 9 bases between. CDR1 and CDR2 (germline): ENHRY, SYGVKD. This CDR3 has 12 amino acids. The CDR3 region is CAISGVGDEQYF. The CDR3, as DNA: TGTGCCATCAGTGGAGTAGGGGACGAGCAGTACTTC.

V usage is TRBV25-1 and J usage is TRBJ1-1; TRBD1 might be the D (6 bases). Germline CDR1 is MGHDK and CDR2 is SYGVNS. The V end was cut by 4 bases, the J end by 4 bases, with 10 bases between. The CDR3 has 13 residues. The CDR3 sequence: CASSVGGSTEAFF. The CDR3 DNA is TGTGCCAGCAGTGTAGGGGGTTCCACTGAAGCTTTCTTT.